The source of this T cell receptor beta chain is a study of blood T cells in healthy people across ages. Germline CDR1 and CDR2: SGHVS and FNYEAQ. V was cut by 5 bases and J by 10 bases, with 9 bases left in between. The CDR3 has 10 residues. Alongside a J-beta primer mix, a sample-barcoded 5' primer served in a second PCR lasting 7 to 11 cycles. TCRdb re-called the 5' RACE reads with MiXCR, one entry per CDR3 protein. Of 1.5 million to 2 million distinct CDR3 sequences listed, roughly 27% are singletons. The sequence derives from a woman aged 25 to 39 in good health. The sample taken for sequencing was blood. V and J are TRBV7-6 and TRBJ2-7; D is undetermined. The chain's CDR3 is CASSRRAQYF. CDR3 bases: TGTGCCAGCAGCCGACGGGCCCAGTACTTC.